Below, one TCR beta chain is given with its context. Assay: immunoSEQ multiplex PCR; the TCRdb copy retains only in-frame clones and omits some. The data show about 1,100 clones, roughly a fifth seen once. Per germline, CDR1 SGHTA and CDR2 FQGNSA. This CDR3 spans 13 amino acids. V was shortened by 10 bases and J by 7 bases, with 19 bases between the two germline ends. This sample is part of a study of T cells in localized non-small cell lung cancer. The material sequenced was normal lung tissue next to the tumor, taken before any cancer treatment. The chain recombines TRBV7-2 with TRBJ1-1; no reliable D call. This TCR was sampled from a male donor aged 60 or over with stage I lung adenocarcinoma. CDR3 residues: CATTRPGTVEAFF. CDR3 nucleotide sequence: TGTGCCACCACCCGACCAGGTACCGTTGAAGCTTTCTTT.